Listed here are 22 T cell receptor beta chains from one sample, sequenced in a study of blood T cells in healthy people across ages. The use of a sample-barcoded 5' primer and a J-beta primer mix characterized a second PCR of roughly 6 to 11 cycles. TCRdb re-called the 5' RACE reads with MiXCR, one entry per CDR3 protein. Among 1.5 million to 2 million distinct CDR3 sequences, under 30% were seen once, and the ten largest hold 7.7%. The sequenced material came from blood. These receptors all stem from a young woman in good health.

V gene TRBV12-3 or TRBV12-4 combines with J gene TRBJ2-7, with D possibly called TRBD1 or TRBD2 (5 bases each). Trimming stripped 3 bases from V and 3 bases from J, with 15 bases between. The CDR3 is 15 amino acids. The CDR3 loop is CASSLFGTAGYEQYF. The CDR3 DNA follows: TGTGCCAGCAGTTTGTTCGGGACGGCTGGCTACGAGCAGTACTTC.

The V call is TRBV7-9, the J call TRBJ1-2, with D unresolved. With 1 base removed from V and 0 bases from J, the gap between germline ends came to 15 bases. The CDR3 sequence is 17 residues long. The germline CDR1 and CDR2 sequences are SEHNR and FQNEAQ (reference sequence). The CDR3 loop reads CASSLEGIPLANYGYTF. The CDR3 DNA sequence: TGTGCCAGCAGCTTAGAAGGGATACCGCTGGCTAACTATGGCTACACCTTC.

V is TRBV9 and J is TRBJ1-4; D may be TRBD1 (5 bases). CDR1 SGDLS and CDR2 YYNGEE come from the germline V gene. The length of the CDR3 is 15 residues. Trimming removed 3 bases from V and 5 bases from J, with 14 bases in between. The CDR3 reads CASSGDSVGNEKLFF. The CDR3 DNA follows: TGTGCCAGCAGCGGGGACTCGGTGGGGAATGAAAAACTGTTTTTT.

The CDR3 here is CASSLVTGSGVLTF. The CDR3 DNA follows: TGTGCCAGCAGCTTAGTAACAGGGTCCGGGGTCCTGACTTTC. This sequence joins TRBV7-6 and TRBJ2-6; D might be TRBD1 (6 bases). Trimming shortened V by 1 base and J by 13 bases, and 14 bases separated the two germline ends. The CDR3 is made up of 14 amino acids. The germline V gene has CDR1 SGHVS and CDR2 FNYEAQ.

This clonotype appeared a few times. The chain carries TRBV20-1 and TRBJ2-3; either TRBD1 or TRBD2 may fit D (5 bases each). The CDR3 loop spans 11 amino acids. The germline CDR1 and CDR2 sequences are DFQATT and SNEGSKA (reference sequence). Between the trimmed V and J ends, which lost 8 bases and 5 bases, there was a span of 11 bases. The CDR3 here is CSLTGGDTQYF. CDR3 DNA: TGCAGTCTAACAGGAGGAGATACGCAGTATTTT.

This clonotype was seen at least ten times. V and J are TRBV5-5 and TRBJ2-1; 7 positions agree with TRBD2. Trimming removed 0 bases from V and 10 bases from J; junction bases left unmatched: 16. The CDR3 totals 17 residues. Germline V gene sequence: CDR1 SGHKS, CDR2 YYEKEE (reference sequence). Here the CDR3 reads CASSLASSSGVPREQFF. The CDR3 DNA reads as TGTGCCAGCAGCTTGGCGAGCTCTAGCGGCGTCCCCAGAGAGCAGTTCTTC.

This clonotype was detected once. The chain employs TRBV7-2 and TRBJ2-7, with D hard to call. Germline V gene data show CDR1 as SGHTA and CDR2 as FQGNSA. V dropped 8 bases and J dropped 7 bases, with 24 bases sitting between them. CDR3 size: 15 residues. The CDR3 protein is CASRWGFYEGLEQYF. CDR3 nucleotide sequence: TGTGCCAGCCGGTGGGGATTCTACGAAGGCTTGGAGCAGTACTTC. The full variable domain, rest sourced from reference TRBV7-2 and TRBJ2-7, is GAGVSQSPSNKVTEKGKDVELRCDPISGHTALYWYRQSLGQGLEFLIYFQGNSAPDKSGLPSDRFSAERTGGSVSTLTIQRTQQEDSAVYLCASRWGFYEGLEQYFGPGTRLTVT.

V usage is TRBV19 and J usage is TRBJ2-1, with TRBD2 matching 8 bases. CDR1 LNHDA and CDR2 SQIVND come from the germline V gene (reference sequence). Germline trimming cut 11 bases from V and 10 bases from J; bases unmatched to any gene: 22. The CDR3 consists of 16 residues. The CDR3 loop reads CASKGGRGGSGREQFF. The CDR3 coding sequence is TGTGCCTCAAAAGGGGGTCGGGGGGGCTCCGGCCGCGAGCAGTTCTTC.

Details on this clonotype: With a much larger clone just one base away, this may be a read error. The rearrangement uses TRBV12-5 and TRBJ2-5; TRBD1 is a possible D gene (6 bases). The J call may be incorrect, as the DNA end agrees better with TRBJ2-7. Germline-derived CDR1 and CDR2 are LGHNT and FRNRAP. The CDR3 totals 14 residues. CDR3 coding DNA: TGTGCTAGTGGTTGGGGTGACAGGAGCTACGAGCAGTACTTC. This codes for CASGWGDRSYEQYF.

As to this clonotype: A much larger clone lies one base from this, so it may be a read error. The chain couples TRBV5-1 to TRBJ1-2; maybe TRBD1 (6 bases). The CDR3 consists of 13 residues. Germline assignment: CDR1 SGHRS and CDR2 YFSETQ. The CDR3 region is CASSGGNQYDYTF. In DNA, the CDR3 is TGCGCCAGCAGCGGGGGCAACCAGTATGACTACACCTTC.

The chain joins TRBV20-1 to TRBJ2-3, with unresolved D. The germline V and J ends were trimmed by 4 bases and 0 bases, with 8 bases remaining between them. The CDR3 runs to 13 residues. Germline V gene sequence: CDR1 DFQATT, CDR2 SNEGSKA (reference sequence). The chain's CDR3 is CSANGVSTDTQYF. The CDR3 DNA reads TGCAGTGCTAACGGAGTTAGCACAGATACGCAGTATTTT.

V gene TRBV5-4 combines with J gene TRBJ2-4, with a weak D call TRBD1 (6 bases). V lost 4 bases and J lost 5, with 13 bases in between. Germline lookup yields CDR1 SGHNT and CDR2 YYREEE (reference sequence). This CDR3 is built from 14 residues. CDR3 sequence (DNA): TGTGCCAGCAGCACAAACAGGGTCCAAAACATTCAGTACTTC. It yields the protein CASSTNRVQNIQYF.

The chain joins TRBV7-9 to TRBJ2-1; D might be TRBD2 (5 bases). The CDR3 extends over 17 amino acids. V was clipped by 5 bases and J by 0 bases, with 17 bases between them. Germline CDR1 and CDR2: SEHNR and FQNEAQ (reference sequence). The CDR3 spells CASSPHVGRASYNEQFF. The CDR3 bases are TGTGCCAGCAGCCCTCACGTCGGGCGGGCCTCCTACAATGAGCAGTTCTTC.

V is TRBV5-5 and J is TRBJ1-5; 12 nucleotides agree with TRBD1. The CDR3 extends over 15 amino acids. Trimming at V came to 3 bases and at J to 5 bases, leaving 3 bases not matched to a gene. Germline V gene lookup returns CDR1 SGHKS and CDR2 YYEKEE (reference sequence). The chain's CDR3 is CASSSGDRGHQPQHF. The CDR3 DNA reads TGTGCCAGCAGCTCAGGGGACAGGGGGCATCAGCCCCAGCATTTT. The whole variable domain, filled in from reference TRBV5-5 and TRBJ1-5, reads DAGVTQSPTHLIKTRGQQVTLRCSPISGHKSVSWYQQVLGQGPQFIFQYYEKEERGRGNFPDRFSARQFPNYSSELNVNALLLGDSALYLCASSSGDRGHQPQHFGDGTRLSIL.

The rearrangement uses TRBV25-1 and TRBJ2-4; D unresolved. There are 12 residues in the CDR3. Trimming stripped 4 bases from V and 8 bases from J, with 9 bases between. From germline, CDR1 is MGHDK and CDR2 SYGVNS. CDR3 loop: CASSGSRDIQYF. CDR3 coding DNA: TGTGCCAGCAGTGGGAGTAGGGACATTCAGTACTTC.

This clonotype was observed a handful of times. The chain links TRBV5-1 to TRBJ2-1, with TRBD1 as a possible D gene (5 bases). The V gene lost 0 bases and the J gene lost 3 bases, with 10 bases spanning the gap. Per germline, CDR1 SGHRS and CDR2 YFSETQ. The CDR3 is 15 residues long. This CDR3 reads CASSLETQGYNEQFF. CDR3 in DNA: TGCGCCAGCAGCTTGGAGACGCAGGGCTACAATGAGCAGTTCTTC.

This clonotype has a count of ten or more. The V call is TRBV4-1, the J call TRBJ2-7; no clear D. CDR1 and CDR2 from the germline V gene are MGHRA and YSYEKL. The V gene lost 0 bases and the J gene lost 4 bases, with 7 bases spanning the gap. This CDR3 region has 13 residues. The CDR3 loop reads CASSQDATYEQYF. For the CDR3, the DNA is TGCGCCAGCAGCCAAGACGCGACTTACGAGCAGTACTTC.

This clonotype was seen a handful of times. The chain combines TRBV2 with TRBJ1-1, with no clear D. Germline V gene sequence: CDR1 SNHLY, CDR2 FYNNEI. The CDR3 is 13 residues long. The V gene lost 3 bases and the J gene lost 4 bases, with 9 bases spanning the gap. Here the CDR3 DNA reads TGTGCCAGCAGTGACGATCGGGGCACTGAAGCTTTCTTT. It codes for CASSDDRGTEAFF.

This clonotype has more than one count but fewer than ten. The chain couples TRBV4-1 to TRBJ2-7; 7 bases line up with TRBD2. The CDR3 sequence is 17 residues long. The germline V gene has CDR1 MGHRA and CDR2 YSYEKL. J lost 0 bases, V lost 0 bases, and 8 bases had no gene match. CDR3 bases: TGCGCCAGCAGCCAAGAGACCCCAGCGGGGAGCTCCTACGAGCAGTACTTC. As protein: CASSQETPAGSSYEQYF.

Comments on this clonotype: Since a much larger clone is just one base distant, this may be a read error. The CDR3 spells CSARGGGFAGEAQYF. The CDR3 bases are TGCAGTGCTAGAGGAGGAGGGTTTGCGGGAGAGGCCCAGTACTTC. The genes are TRBV20-1 and TRBJ2-5; 7 nucleotides match TRBD2. This CDR3 is built from 15 residues. The germline CDR1 and CDR2 sequences are DFQATT and SNEGSKA (reference sequence).

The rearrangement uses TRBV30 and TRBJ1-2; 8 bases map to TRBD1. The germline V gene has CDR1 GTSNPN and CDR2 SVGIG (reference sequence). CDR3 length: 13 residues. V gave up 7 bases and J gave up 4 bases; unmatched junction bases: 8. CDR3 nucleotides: TGTGCCTTGGAGGACAGGGACCTCTATGGCTACACCTTC. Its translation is CALEDRDLYGYTF.

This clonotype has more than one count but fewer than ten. The CDR3 bases are TGCGCCAGCAGCTTGGCCGGGACAGGGTATTTCAGCTCCTACAATGAGCAGTTCTTC. Protein product: CASSLAGTGYFSSYNEQFF. This rearrangement joins TRBV5-1 to TRBJ2-1; 9 nucleotides agree with TRBD1. J lost 0 bases, V lost 0 bases, and 10 bases had no gene match. The CDR3 covers 19 residues. Germline V gene lookup returns CDR1 SGHRS and CDR2 YFSETQ.